These 12 T cell receptor beta chains originate from one sample sequenced in a study of cytomegalovirus exposure and HLA in healthy donors. Sequencing used immunoSEQ multiplex PCR; TCRdb keeps in-frame clones, though not all of them. The sample consists of around 70,000 clones, about 95% of them appearing once. The sample consisted of PBMCs. The receptors come from a man aged 18 to 30 in good health and CMV-seronegative.

The chain is built from TRBV7-2 and TRBJ2-2; TRBD2 agrees at 8 bases. After removal of 5 bases from V and 6 bases from J, the junction contained 5 bases not matched to a gene. The CDR3 covers 14 residues. From germline, CDR1 is SGHTA and CDR2 FQGNSA. DNA for the CDR3: TGTGCCAGCAGCATCCGGACTAGCCCCGGGGAGCTGTTTTTT. Translating gives CASSIRTSPGELFF.

This clone was found once. The chain links TRBV25-1 to TRBJ2-1; 7 positions match TRBD2. CDR1 is MGHDK, CDR2 SYGVNS, per germline. This CDR3 contains 10 residues. J gave up 7 bases and V 11 bases, and 2 bases lay outside the gene matches. In nucleotides, the CDR3 is TGTGCCGGGGGGGGAAATGAGCAGTTCTTC. Protein: CAGGGNEQFF.

The CDR3 DNA reads as TGTGCCTGGAGTGCAGGGCTGGGACAGCCCCAGCATTTT. It specifies CAWSAGLGQPQHF. The chain combines TRBV30 with TRBJ1-5; D might be TRBD1 (5 bases). The CDR3 sequence is 13 residues long. The V end was cut by 1 base, the J end by 7 bases, with 11 bases between. Germline CDR1 reads GTSNPN; CDR2 reads SVGIG (reference sequence).

This clone was seen once. The genes are TRBV7-9 and TRBJ2-1; TRBD2 aligns across 12 bases. V shed 5 bases and J 0 bases; nucleotides not matched to a gene: 5. The CDR3 runs to 17 residues. The germline V gene has CDR1 SEHNR and CDR2 FQNEAQ (reference sequence). The CDR3 region has the DNA TGTGCCAGCAGCCGGACTAGCGGGGATATCTCCTACAATGAGCAGTTCTTC. Translation gives CASSRTSGDISYNEQFF. Complete variable domain (other parts from reference TRBV7-9 and TRBJ2-1): DTGVSQNPRHKITKRGQNVTFRCDPISEHNRLYWYRQTLGQGPEFLTYFQNEAQLEKSRLLSDRFSAERPKGSFSTLEIQRTEQGDSAMYLCASSRTSGDISYNEQFFGPGTRLTVL.

This clone was seen a handful of times. The same CDR3 arises from other DNA sequences in this sample as well. The V and J genes are TRBV14 and TRBJ1-1; D not certain. The length of the CDR3 is 13 residues. V was trimmed by 0 bases and J by 4 bases, leaving 6 bases between them. Germline V lookup: CDR1 SGHDN, CDR2 FVKESK. CDR3 sequence (DNA): TGTGCCAGCAGCCAAGATAGCCTCACTGAAGCTTTCTTT. Its translation: CASSQDSLTEAFF.

The rearrangement joins TRBV6-1 to TRBJ1-4; 7 bases match TRBD1. The CDR3 sequence is 15 residues long. The germline V gene has CDR1 MNHNS and CDR2 SASEGT. Unmatched junction bases numbered 7, after V lost 6 bases and J lost 3 bases. The CDR3 loop is CASRRGHLSNEKLFF. The CDR3 DNA sequence: TGTGCCAGCAGAAGGGGGCATTTATCTAATGAAAAACTGTTTTTT.

The chain is built from TRBV9 and TRBJ2-2, with 15 bases matching TRBD2. The germline CDR1 and CDR2 sequences are SGDLS and YYNGEE. The CDR3 length is 16 residues. The trim removed 4 bases at V and 6 bases at J, leaving 4 bases unmatched. CDR3 amino acids: CASSPRTSGGAGELFF. The CDR3 bases are TGTGCCAGCAGCCCTCGGACTAGCGGGGGGGCCGGGGAGCTGTTTTTT.

This sequence joins TRBV15 and TRBJ1-4; 8 positions agree with TRBD1. CDR3 length: 15 amino acids. CDR1 is LNHNV, CDR2 YYDKDF, per germline (reference sequence). J lost 6 bases, V lost 4 bases, and 7 bases had no gene match. CDR3 bases: TGTGCCACCAGCAAAGCCGACAGGGGCCATGAAAAACTGTTTTTT. It specifies CATSKADRGHEKLFF.

The V call is TRBV5-4, the J call TRBJ2-7; 10 nucleotides line up with TRBD1. J gave up 5 bases and V 3 bases, and 8 bases lay outside the gene matches. Germline V gene lookup returns CDR1 SGHNT and CDR2 YYREEE (reference sequence). The CDR3 has 15 amino acids. The CDR3 sequence is CASSWRGQGIHEQYF. Written as DNA, the CDR3 is TGTGCCAGCAGCTGGCGGGGACAGGGGATCCACGAGCAGTACTTC.

The chain links TRBV7-2 to TRBJ2-6; TRBD2 matches at 10 bases. Germline-derived CDR1 and CDR2 are SGHTA and FQGNSA. V trimming: 3 bases; J trimming: 4 bases; junction bases outside the gene matches: 9. The CDR3 length is 18 residues. CDR3 nucleotides: TGTGCCAGCAGCTTTCTAGCGGGGGCGGGGGTAGGGGCCAACGTCCTGACTTTC. This translates into CASSFLAGAGVGANVLTF. The full variable domain, in which reference TRBV7-2 and TRBJ2-6 provide the parts outside the CDR3, is GAGVSQSPSNKVTEKGKDVELRCDPISGHTALYWYRQSLGQGLEFLIYFQGNSAPDKSGLPSDRFSAERTGGSVSTLTIQRTQQEDSAVYLCASSFLAGAGVGANVLTFGAGSRLTVL.

The gene calls are TRBV5-6 and TRBJ2-5, with a possible D match to TRBD1 (5 bases). V lost 4 bases and J 4 bases, leaving 11 bases between the germline ends. The CDR3 totals 13 residues. Germline lookup yields CDR1 SGHDT and CDR2 YYEEEE. This CDR3 reads CASSRAGLETQYF. The CDR3 DNA is TGTGCCAGCAGCCGGGCAGGGTTAGAGACCCAGTACTTC. The full variable domain, rest sourced from reference TRBV5-6 and TRBJ2-5, is DAGVTQSPTHLIKTRGQQVTLRCSPKSGHDTVSWYQQALGQGPQFIFQYYEEEERQRGNFPDRFSGHQFPNYSSELNVNALLLGDSALYLCASSRAGLETQYFGPGTRLLVL.

The chain recombines TRBV27 with TRBJ2-7; no firm D call. Trimming took 2 bases from V and 0 from J, leaving 8 bases between them. Per germline, CDR1 MNHEY and CDR2 SMNVEV (reference sequence). This CDR3 contains 14 residues. In DNA, the CDR3 is TGTGCCAGCAGTTTAGGAGTTAGCTCCTACGAGCAGTACTTC. Translated: CASSLGVSSYEQYF.